This entry is about one T cell receptor (beta chain). Its matching antigen is unknown. The sample belongs to a study of CD8+ T cells in alopecia areata. Sequencing relied on a cDNA template that was reverse transcribed from extracted RNA. Data came from immunoSEQ multiplex PCR; TCRdb stores just in-frame clones and leaves some out. The sample holds around 100,000 clones, around three fifths seen once. Points from the study as a whole: Researchers say the link of baseline CD8+ expansion to response remains uncertain, with one nonresponder. Although TCR sharing was seen in mice, sharing across patients was less clear, possibly for HLA-related reasons.

Treatment here: oral pan-JAK inhibitor, 5-10 mg twice daily. Collection of lesional scalp punch biopsies and peripheral blood was performed in alopecia areata patients. Germline V gene data show CDR1 as MNHNS and CDR2 as SASEGT. CDR3 length: 15 residues. The V and J ends lost 4 bases and 0 bases respectively, with 7 bases between them. The sequence was collected from a human donor with alopecia areata. The V call is TRBV6-1, the J call TRBJ2-6; TRBD1 might be the D (5 bases). This material consisted of CD8+ T cells sorted from blood, taken at week 24, from a patient treated with tofacitinib. CDR3 coding DNA: TGTGCCAGCAGTGGGACAAACTCTGGGGCCAACGTCCTGACTTTC. This codes for CASSGTNSGANVLTF.